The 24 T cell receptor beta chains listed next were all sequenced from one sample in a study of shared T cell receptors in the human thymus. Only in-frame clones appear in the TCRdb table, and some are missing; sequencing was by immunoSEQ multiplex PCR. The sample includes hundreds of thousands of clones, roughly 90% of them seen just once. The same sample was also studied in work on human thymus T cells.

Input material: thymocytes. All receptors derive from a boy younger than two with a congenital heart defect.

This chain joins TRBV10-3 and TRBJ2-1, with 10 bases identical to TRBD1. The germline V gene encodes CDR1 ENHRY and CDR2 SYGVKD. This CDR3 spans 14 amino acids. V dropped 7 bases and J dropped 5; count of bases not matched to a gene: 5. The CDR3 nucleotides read TGTGCCATCAACACCGGGACAGGGGACAATGAGCAGTTCTTC. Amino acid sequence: CAINTGTGDNEQFF.

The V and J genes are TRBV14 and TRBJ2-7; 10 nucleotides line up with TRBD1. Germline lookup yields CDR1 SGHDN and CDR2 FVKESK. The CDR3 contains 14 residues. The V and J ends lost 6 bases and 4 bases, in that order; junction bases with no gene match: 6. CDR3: CASSRQGARYEQYF. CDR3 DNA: TGTGCCAGCAGTCGACAGGGGGCAAGGTACGAGCAGTACTTC.

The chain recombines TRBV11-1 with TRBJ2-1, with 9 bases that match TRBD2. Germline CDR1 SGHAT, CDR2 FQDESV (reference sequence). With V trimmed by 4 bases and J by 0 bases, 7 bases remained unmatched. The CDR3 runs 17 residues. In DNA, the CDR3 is TGTGCCAGCAGCTCAACTAGCGGGTCAAACTCCTACAATGAGCAGTTCTTC. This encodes CASSSTSGSNSYNEQFF.

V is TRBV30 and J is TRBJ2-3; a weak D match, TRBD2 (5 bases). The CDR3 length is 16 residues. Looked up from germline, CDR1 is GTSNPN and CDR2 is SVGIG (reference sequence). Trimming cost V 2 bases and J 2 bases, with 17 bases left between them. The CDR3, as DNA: TGTGCCTGGAGTCCCCCGGGGTCGTGGGCCACAGATACGCAGTATTTT. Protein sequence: CAWSPPGSWATDTQYF.

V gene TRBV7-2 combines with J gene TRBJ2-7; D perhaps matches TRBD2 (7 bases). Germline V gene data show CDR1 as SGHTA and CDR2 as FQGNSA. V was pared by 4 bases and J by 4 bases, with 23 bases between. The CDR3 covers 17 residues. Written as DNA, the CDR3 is TGTGCCAGCAGCTCCCGTGGGGGCGGGAGAAAGGCTTACGAGCAGTACTTC. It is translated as CASSSRGGGRKAYEQYF. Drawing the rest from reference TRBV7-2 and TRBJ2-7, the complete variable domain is GAGVSQSPSNKVTEKGKDVELRCDPISGHTALYWYRQSLGQGLEFLIYFQGNSAPDKSGLPSDRFSAERTGGSVSTLTIQRTQQEDSAVYLCASSSRGGGRKAYEQYFGPGTRLTVT.

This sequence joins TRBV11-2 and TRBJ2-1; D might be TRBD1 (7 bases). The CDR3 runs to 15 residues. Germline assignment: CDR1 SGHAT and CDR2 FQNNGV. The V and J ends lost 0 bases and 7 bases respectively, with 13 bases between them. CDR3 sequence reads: CASSLERRGENEQFF. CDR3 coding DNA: TGTGCCAGCAGCTTAGAGCGCAGGGGGGAAAATGAGCAGTTCTTC.

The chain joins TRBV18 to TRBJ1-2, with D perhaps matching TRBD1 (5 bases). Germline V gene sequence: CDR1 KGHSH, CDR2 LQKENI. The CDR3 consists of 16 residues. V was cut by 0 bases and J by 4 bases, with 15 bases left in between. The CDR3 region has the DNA TGTGCCAGCTCACCACCGGGCCAGGGCCGCACCTATGGCTACACCTTC. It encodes CASSPPGQGRTYGYTF.

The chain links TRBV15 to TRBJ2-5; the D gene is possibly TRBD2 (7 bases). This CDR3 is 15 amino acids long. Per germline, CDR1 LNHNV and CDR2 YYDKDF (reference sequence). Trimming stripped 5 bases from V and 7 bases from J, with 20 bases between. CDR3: CATSPWEGIQGTQYF. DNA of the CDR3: TGTGCCACCAGCCCATGGGAGGGAATACAGGGGACCCAGTACTTC.

CDR3 sequence: CASSASVSGNTIYF. As DNA, the CDR3 is TGCGCCAGCAGCGCGTCCGTCTCTGGAAACACCATATATTTT. The chain is built from TRBV4-1 and TRBJ1-3, with D unresolved. There are 14 residues in the CDR3. V gave up 5 bases and J gave up 0 bases, with 8 bases separating them. CDR1 and CDR2 from the germline V gene are MGHRA and YSYEKL.

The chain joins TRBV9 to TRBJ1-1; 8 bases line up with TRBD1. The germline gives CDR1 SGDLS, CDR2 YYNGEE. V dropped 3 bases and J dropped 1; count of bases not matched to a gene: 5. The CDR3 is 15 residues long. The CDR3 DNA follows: TGTGCCAGCAGCGCAGATACAGGGGGGAACACTGAAGCTTTCTTT. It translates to CASSADTGGNTEAFF.

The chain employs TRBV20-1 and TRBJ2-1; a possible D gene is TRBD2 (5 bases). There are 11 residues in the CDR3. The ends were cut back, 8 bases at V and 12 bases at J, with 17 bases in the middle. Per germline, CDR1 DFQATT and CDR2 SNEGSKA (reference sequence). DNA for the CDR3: TGCAGTTCCCAGGAGGCTACTGTGCAGTTCTTC. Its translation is CSSQEATVQFF.

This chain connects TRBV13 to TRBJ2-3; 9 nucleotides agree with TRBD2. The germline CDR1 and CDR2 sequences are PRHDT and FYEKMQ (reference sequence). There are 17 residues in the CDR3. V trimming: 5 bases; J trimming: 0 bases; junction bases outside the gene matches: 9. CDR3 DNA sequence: TGTGCCAGCAGCCCCGAAGGACTAGCGCCGAGCACAGATACGCAGTATTTT. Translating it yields CASSPEGLAPSTDTQYF.

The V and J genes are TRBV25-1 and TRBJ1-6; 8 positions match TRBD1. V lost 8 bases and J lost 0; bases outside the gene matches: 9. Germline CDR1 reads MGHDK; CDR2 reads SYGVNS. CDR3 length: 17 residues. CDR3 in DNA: TGTGCCAGCGGACCAGACAGGGGCAACTCCTATAATTCACCCCTCCACTTT. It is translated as CASGPDRGNSYNSPLHF. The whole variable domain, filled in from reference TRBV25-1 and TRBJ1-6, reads EADIYQTPRYLVIGTGKKITLECSQTMGHDKMYWYQQDPGMELHLIHYSYGVNSTEKGDLSSESTVSRIRTEHFPLTLESARPSHTSQYLCASGPDRGNSYNSPLHFGNGTRLTVT.

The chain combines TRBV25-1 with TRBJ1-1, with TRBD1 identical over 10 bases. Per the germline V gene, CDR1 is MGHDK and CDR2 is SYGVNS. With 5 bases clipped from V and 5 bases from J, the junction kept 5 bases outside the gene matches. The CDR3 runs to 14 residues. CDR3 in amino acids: CASSNDRGRTEAFF. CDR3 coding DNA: TGTGCCAGCAGTAACGACAGGGGGCGGACTGAAGCTTTCTTT.

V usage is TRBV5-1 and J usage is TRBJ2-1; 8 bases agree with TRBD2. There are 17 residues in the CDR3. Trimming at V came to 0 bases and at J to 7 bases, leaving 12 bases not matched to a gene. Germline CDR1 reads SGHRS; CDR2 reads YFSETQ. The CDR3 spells CASSLGTEREFTNEQFF. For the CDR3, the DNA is TGCGCCAGCAGCTTGGGGACCGAGCGGGAGTTCACTAATGAGCAGTTCTTC.

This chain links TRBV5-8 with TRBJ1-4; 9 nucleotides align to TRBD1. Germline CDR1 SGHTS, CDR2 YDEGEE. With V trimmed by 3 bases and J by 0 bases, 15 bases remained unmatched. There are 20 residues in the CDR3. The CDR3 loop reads CASSCYRDRDRGATNEKLFF. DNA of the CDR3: TGTGCCAGCAGCTGTTACCGGGACAGGGATCGGGGTGCAACTAATGAAAAACTGTTTTTT.

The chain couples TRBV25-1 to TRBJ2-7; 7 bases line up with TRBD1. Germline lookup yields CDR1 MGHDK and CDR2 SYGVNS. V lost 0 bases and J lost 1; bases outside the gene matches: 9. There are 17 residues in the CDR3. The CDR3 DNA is TGTGCCAGCAGTGAATACCGACTCCGGGACAGATCCTACGAGCAGTACTTC. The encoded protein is CASSEYRLRDRSYEQYF.

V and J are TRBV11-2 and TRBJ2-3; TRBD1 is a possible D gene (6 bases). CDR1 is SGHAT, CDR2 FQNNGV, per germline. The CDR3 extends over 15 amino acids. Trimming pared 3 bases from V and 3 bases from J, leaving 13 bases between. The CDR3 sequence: CASSFRDKGTDTQYF. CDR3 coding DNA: TGTGCCAGCAGCTTCCGGGACAAGGGGACAGATACGCAGTATTTT.

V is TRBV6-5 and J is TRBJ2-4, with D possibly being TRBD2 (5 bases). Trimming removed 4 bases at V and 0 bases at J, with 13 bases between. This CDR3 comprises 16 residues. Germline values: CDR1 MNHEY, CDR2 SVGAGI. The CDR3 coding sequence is TGTGCCAGCAGTTTCAGCGACGGACTAGCCAAAAACATTCAGTACTTC. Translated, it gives CASSFSDGLAKNIQYF.

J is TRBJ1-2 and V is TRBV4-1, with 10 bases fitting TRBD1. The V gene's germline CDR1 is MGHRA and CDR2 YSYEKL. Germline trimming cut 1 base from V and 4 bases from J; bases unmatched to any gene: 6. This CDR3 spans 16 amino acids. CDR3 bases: TGCGCCAGCAGCCAAGGCCCGGGACAGGGGTGCTATGGCTACACCTTC. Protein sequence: CASSQGPGQGCYGYTF.

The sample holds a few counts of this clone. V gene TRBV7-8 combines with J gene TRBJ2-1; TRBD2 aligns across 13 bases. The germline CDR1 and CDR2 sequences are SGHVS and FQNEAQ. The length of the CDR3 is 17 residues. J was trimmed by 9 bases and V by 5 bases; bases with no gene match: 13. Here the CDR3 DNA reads TGTGCCAGCAGCCTCGCCGGGACTAGCGGGAACAAAGGTGAGCAGTTCTTC. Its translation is CASSLAGTSGNKGEQFF.

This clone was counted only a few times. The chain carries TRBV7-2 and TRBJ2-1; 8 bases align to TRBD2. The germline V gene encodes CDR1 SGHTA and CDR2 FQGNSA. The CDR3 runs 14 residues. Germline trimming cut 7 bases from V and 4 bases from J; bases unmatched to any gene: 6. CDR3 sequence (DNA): TGTGCCAGCACCCATAGCGGGGAATACAATGAGCAGTTCTTC. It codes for CASTHSGEYNEQFF.

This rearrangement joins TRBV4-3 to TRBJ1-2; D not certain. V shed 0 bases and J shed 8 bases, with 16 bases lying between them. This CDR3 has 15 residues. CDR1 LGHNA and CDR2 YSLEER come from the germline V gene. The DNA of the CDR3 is TGCGCCAGCAGCCAAGATTGGCGCCGAGCCGGGGGCTACACCTTC. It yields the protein CASSQDWRRAGGYTF.

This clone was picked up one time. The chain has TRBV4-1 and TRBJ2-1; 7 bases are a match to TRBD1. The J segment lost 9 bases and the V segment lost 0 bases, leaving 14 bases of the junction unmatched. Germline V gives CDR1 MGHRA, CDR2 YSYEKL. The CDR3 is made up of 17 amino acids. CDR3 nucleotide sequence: TGCGCCAGCAGCCAAGAAGTTGGGTACGAGGGGGCGTTTGAGCAGTTCTTC. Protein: CASSQEVGYEGAFEQFF.